The 6 T cell receptor beta chains presented below share a single source sample, sequenced in a study of cytomegalovirus exposure and HLA in healthy donors. PCR was performed using 60 Vbeta and 13 Jbeta primers. Sequencing used immunoSEQ multiplex PCR; TCRdb keeps in-frame clones, though not all of them. Across some 110,000 clones, the top ten clones capture approximately 6.8% of the sample. The sample comprised PBMCs. The receptors derive from a middle-aged man in good health and CMV-seropositive.

The chain links TRBV18 to TRBJ2-7; D is uncertain. CDR3 size: 13 residues. V lost 6 bases to trimming and J lost 5 bases, with 14 bases between them. CDR1 and CDR2 (germline): KGHSH, LQKENI. CDR3 region: CASSPGLTDEQYF. CDR3 sequence (DNA): TGTGCCAGCTCGCCGGGTCTTACTGACGAGCAGTACTTC.

The chain employs TRBV7-8 and TRBJ2-1; 9 bases fit TRBD2. CDR3 size: 15 residues. Unmatched junction bases numbered 7, after V lost 5 bases and J lost 5 bases. Germline V gene sequence: CDR1 SGHVS, CDR2 FQNEAQ. The CDR3: CASSPYSGRDNEQFF. The CDR3 DNA reads TGTGCCAGCAGCCCCTATAGCGGGAGAGACAATGAGCAGTTCTTC.

J is TRBJ2-1 and V is TRBV7-3; 12 bases line up with TRBD2. Germline loops: CDR1 SGHTA, CDR2 FQGTGA. The V segment lost 5 bases and the J segment 0 bases; nucleotides outside the gene matches: 17. This CDR3 comprises 21 residues. CDR3 DNA sequence: TGTGCCAGCAGCCCGGAGTTGACCGGGACTAGCGGGTTTTACTCCTACAATGAGCAGTTCTTC. Protein sequence: CASSPELTGTSGFYSYNEQFF.

This chain links TRBV30 with TRBJ2-7; D not resolved. The CDR3 consists of 12 residues. CDR1 and CDR2 from the germline V gene are GTSNPN and SVGIG (reference sequence). V was shortened by 5 bases and J by 1 base, with 9 bases between the two germline ends. The CDR3 bases are TGTGCCTGGGGCGGCATTTCCTACGAGCAGTACTTC. Translated: CAWGGISYEQYF.

V and J are TRBV28 and TRBJ2-7, with D possibly being TRBD1 (6 bases). This CDR3 spans 16 amino acids. V lost 3 bases to trimming and J lost 0 bases, with 15 bases between them. The germline gives CDR1 MDHEN, CDR2 SYDVKM. CDR3 DNA sequence: TGTGCCAGCAGTTTTAGGGGGAGCACTTACTCCTACGAGCAGTACTTC. Its protein is CASSFRGSTYSYEQYF.

The V call is TRBV30, the J call TRBJ2-1; the D is unclear. The CDR3 totals 13 residues. Germline CDR1 is GTSNPN and CDR2 is SVGIG (reference sequence). Trimming took off 0 bases at V and 6 bases at J, with 9 bases between the two ends. CDR3 coding DNA: TGTGCCTGGAGTGTACAAGTGGCCAATGAGCAGTTCTTC. Amino acids: CAWSVQVANEQFF.